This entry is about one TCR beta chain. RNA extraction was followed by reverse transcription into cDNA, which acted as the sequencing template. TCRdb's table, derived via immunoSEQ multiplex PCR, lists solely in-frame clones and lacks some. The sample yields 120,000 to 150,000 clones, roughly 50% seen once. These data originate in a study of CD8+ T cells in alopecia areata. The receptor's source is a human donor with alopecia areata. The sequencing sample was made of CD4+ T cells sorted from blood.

CDR3 in DNA: TGTGCCAGCAGTCGAGGGGACGGCTACGAGCAGTACTTC. Translating gives CASSRGDGYEQYF. V gene TRBV28 combines with J gene TRBJ2-7; either TRBD1 or TRBD2 may supply D (5 bases each). Germline CDR1 is MDHEN and CDR2 is SYDVKM. The CDR3 loop spans 13 amino acids. Trimming took off 5 bases at V and 3 bases at J, with 11 bases between the two ends.